In its sample, the clone carrying this T cell receptor (beta chain) was seen a few times. What it binds is not known. These data originate in a study of T cell repertoires in cytomegalovirus infection. Study summary: Newly reported HLA-C-restricted and thoroughly characterized HLA-B-restricted CMV epitopes were employed.

One entry per CDR3 protein results from TCRdb running MiXCR on the reads. The sample yields approximately 990,000 distinct CDR3 sequences, approximately 32% seen once. V was clipped by 2 bases and J by 14 bases, with 14 bases between them. Germline-derived CDR1 and CDR2 are SGHRS and YFSETQ. This CDR3 has 12 residues. The chain joins TRBV5-1 to TRBJ2-1; D is undetermined. The origin of this receptor is a human donor in good health (CMV status not recorded). Some clones in this sample may be carry-over from other donors' samples. Sample: cultured CD8+ T cells from PBMCs, taken from culture after CMV antigen stimulation. The CDR3 sequence: CASSLSAPDKFF. Written as DNA, the CDR3 is TGCGCCAGCAGCTTATCTGCCCCTGATAAGTTCTTC.